Listed here is a single T cell receptor beta chain. Antigen: not known. This CDR3 spans 16 amino acids. The germline CDR1 and CDR2 sequences are SGHKS and YYEKEE (reference sequence). Trimming cost V 0 bases and J 4 bases; bases outside gene matches: 2. Patients with Susac syndrome met the recently defined diagnostic criteria for definite or probable disease. It was with random hexamers that about 0.45 to 1 ug RNA was reverse transcribed. immunoSEQ multiplex PCR amplified TCR beta CDR3 across 54 Vbeta, 13 Jbeta. TCRdb independently ran MiXCR on the immunoSEQ multiplex PCR reads; one entry per CDR3 protein. The table has approximately 54,000 distinct CDR3 sequences, 95% seen once. The data were obtained in a study of CD8 T cells in Susac syndrome. The study, taken as a whole, reports: Susac CD8+ clonal expansion peaked in TEMRA cells and active patients.

The rearrangement joins TRBV5-5 to TRBJ2-5, with 14 nucleotides matching TRBD2. The clonotype comes from a human donor with Susac syndrome. The specimen was CD8+ T cells from PBMCs. The CDR3 reads CASSLGLAGGIETQYF. The CDR3 DNA reads as TGTGCCAGCAGCTTGGGACTAGCGGGGGGGATAGAGACCCAGTACTTC. The full variable domain, in which reference TRBV5-5 and TRBJ2-5 provide the parts outside the CDR3, is DAGVTQSPTHLIKTRGQQVTLRCSPISGHKSVSWYQQVLGQGPQFIFQYYEKEERGRGNFPDRFSARQFPNYSSELNVNALLLGDSALYLCASSLGLAGGIETQYFGPGTRLLVL.